This TCR beta chain emerged from a study of cytomegalovirus exposure and HLA in healthy donors. The V gene's germline CDR1 is SQVTM and CDR2 ANQGSEA. Trimming cost V 0 bases and J 4 bases, with 5 bases left between them. This CDR3 is 12 amino acids long. This clone was seen just once. PCR amplification relied on 60 Vbeta primers (plus 13 Jbeta primers). TCRdb keeps only in-frame clones here, not all; method: immunoSEQ multiplex PCR. In the table there are fewer than 150,000 clones, about 80% of which are singletons. Sequences were obtained from PBMCs. The chain employs TRBV29-1 and TRBJ2-3; weak D call: TRBD2 (5 bases). The clonotype comes from a woman under 40 in good health and CMV-seropositive. CDR3 coding DNA: TGCAGCGTTGAAGAGGGAGCAGATACGCAGTATTTT. The encoded protein is CSVEEGADTQYF.